Included here is one T cell receptor beta chain sequence, with context. Its specificity is unknown. The CDR3 spans 15 residues. CDR1 is SQVTM and CDR2 is ANQGSEA in the germline V gene. Trimming cost V 7 bases and J 0 bases, with 16 bases left between them. These data belong to a study of T cell responses to AZD1222 COVID-19 vaccine. Points from the study as a whole: White British people made up most donors, females outnumbered males, and clonal diversity was possibly underestimated. Reportedly, nearly half the spike-specific TCRs target unmutated variant regions.

Assay: immunoSEQ multiplex PCR; the TCRdb copy retains only in-frame clones and omits some. The sample has about 78,000 clones, around 90% seen once. The source was peripheral blood, collected on day 0 of MenACWY control vaccination. The chain has TRBV29-1 and TRBJ1-3, with D uncertain. This receptor was taken from an adult in good health. CDR3 DNA: TGCAGCGCCACTCCTACCAGCCCCTCTGGAAACACCATATATTTT. It codes for CSATPTSPSGNTIYF.